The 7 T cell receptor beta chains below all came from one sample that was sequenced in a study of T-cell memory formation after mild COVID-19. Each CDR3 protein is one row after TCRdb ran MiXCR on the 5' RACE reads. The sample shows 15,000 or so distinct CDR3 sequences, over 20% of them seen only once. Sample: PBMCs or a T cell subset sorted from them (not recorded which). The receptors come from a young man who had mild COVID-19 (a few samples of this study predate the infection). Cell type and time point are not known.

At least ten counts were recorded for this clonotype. The CDR3 DNA sequence: TGTGCCAGCACCTCGGGCACTGAAGCTTTCTTT. This sequence encodes CASTSGTEAFF. The V call is TRBV27, the J call TRBJ1-1; D ambiguous. Germline V lookup: CDR1 MNHEY, CDR2 SMNVEV (reference sequence). This CDR3 is 11 amino acids long. Trimming cost V 7 bases and J 4 bases, with 7 bases left between them.

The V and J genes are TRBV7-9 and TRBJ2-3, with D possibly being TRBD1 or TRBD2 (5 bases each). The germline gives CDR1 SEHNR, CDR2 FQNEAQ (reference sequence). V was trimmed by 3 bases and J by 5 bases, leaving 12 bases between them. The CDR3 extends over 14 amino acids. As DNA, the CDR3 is TGTGCCAGCAGCTTGAGTCTGGGGGTAGATACGCAGTATTTT. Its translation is CASSLSLGVDTQYF.

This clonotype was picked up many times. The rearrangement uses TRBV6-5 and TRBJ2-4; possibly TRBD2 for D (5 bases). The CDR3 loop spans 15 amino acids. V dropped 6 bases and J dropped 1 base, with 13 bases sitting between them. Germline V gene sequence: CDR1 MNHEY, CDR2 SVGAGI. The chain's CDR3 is CASRKLRDAKNIQYF. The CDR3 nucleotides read TGTGCCAGCAGGAAACTCCGGGATGCCAAAAACATTCAGTACTTC.

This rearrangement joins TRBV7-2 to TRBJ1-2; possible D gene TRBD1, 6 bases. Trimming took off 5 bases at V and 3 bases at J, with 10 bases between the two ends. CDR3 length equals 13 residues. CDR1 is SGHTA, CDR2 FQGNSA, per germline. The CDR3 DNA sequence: TGTGCCAGCAGCCTCAGGGGTGACTATGGCTACACCTTC. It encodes CASSLRGDYGYTF.

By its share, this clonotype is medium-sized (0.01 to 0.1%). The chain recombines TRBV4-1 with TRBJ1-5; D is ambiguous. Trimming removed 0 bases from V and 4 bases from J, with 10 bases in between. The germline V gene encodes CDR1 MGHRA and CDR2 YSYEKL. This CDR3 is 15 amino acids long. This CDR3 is CASSQEFGANQPQHF. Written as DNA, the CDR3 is TGCGCCAGCAGCCAAGAGTTTGGAGCTAATCAGCCCCAGCATTTT.

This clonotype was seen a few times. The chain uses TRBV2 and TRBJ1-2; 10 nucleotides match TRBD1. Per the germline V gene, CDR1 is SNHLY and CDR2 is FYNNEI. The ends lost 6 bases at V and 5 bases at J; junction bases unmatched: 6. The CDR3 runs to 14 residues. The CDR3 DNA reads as TGTGCCAGCAGACGGACAGGGGGAGGTTATGGCTACACCTTC. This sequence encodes CASRRTGGGYGYTF.

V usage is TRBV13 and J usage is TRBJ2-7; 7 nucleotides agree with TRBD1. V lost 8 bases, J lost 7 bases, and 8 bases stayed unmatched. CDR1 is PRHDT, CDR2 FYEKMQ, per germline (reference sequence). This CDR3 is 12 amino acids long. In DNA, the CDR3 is TGTGCCAGCGGACGGACAGGCTATGAGCAGTACTTC. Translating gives CASGRTGYEQYF.